Shown below are 28 T cell receptor beta chains from a single sample sequenced in a study of CD8 T cells in ankylosing spondylitis. Via MiXCR, TCRdb re-called the 5' RACE reads, giving one row per CDR3 protein. The table lists around 300,000 distinct CDR3 sequences, about a fifth of them singletons, with under 4% in the top ten. What was sequenced was blood, either unsorted or a sorted T cell fraction (not recorded which). The source is a female donor with ankylosing spondylitis or in good health (not recorded which).

This clonotype was recorded only once. The chain combines TRBV6-5 with TRBJ2-7; TRBD2 is a possible D gene (6 bases). V lost 2 bases, J lost 4 bases, and 18 bases lay in between. This CDR3 has 16 amino acids. Germline V gives CDR1 MNHEY, CDR2 SVGAGI. The CDR3 spells CASSYGSGVAEYEQYF. CDR3 DNA sequence: TGTGCCAGCAGTTACGGGTCGGGGGTTGCGGAATACGAGCAGTACTTC.

The genes are TRBV7-8 and TRBJ2-1; TRBD2 agrees at 9 bases. The J segment lost 9 bases and the V segment lost 1 base, leaving 4 bases of the junction unmatched. The CDR3 has 14 amino acids. Per the germline V gene, CDR1 is SGHVS and CDR2 is FQNEAQ. CDR3 residues: CASSLELAGSEQFF. CDR3 bases: TGTGCCAGCAGCTTAGAACTAGCGGGTAGTGAGCAGTTCTTC.

This clonotype has a count of ten or more. The chain carries TRBV29-1 and TRBJ2-5; 9 nucleotides agree with TRBD1. Germline assignment: CDR1 SQVTM and CDR2 ANQGSEA. With V trimmed by 4 bases and J by 5 bases, 11 bases remained unmatched. This CDR3 is built from 15 residues. In DNA, the CDR3 is TGCAGCGTTGGGGTCGGGACAGGGAATGTGGAGACCCAGTACTTC. Its protein is CSVGVGTGNVETQYF.

This chain uses TRBV11-2 with TRBJ2-2; 16 bases are shared with TRBD2. Losses at the gene ends were 5 bases for V and 4 bases for J; bases not matched to a gene: 7. Germline V gives CDR1 SGHAT, CDR2 FQNNGV. The CDR3 is 18 residues long. The DNA of the CDR3 is TGTGCCAGCAGCCTGGGACTAGCGGGAGGGCCGGTCACCGGGGAGCTGTTTTTT. It yields the protein CASSLGLAGGPVTGELFF.

This clonotype was counted many times. The chain couples TRBV7-2 to TRBJ2-1; D unresolved. This CDR3 is built from 14 residues. The V end lost 7 bases, the J end lost 4 bases, and 14 bases lay between the germline ends. Germline V gene data show CDR1 as SGHTA and CDR2 as FQGNSA. CDR3 DNA sequence: TGTGCCAGCAAAGGGCTAGAGGCATACAATGAGCAGTTCTTC. Its translation is CASKGLEAYNEQFF.

The V call is TRBV20-1, the J call TRBJ2-2; TRBD2 matches at 8 bases. Per germline, CDR1 DFQATT and CDR2 SNEGSKA (reference sequence). The CDR3 spans 14 residues. V lost 6 bases and J lost 7; bases outside the gene matches: 10. The CDR3 loop reads CSARTSLVSGELFF. CDR3 bases: TGCAGTGCCAGGACTAGCCTCGTCAGCGGGGAGCTGTTTTTT.

The chain joins TRBV12-3 or TRBV12-4 to TRBJ1-5, with D possibly TRBD1 on 6 matching bases. The length of the CDR3 is 14 residues. The germline V and J ends were trimmed by 4 bases and 3 bases, with 10 bases remaining between them. The DNA of the CDR3 is TGTGCCAGCAGTTCCTGGGGGCTCAATCAGCCCCAGCATTTT. Protein sequence: CASSSWGLNQPQHF.

J is TRBJ2-1 and V is TRBV7-2; 9 bases align to TRBD1. CDR3 size: 15 residues. The J segment lost 6 bases and the V segment lost 5 bases, leaving 8 bases of the junction unmatched. Germline V lookup: CDR1 SGHTA, CDR2 FQGNSA. The chain's CDR3 is CASSHRDRAFNEQFF. In nucleotides, the CDR3 is TGTGCCAGCAGCCACCGGGACAGGGCTTTCAATGAGCAGTTCTTC.

The chain uses TRBV6-1 and TRBJ2-2; D is possibly TRBD2 (5 bases). Germline values: CDR1 MNHNS, CDR2 SASEGT. Trimming left V 1 base short and J 0 bases short, with 12 bases between. This CDR3 region has 17 residues. The chain's CDR3 is CASSEVQLAANTGELFF. The CDR3 DNA follows: TGTGCCAGCAGTGAAGTCCAGCTAGCAGCGAACACCGGGGAGCTGTTTTTT.

The chain is built from TRBV6-5 and TRBJ2-7; TRBD2 matches 12 bases. CDR3 size: 14 residues. V trimming: 8 bases; J trimming: 8 bases; junction bases outside the gene matches: 10. Looked up from germline, CDR1 is MNHEY and CDR2 is SVGAGI. The CDR3 nucleotides read TGTGCCAGCGGTCCGACTAGCGGGAGTAGTAAGCAGTACTTC. It translates to CASGPTSGSSKQYF.

This rearrangement joins TRBV5-6 to TRBJ2-1; TRBD2 agrees at 7 bases. V trimming: 4 bases; J trimming: 3 bases; junction bases outside the gene matches: 4. CDR3 length: 14 amino acids. The V gene's germline CDR1 is SGHDT and CDR2 YYEEEE. In DNA form, the CDR3 reads TGTGCCAGCAGCCAGACTAGCTACTACAATGAGCAGTTCTTC. Amino acids: CASSQTSYYNEQFF.

In its sample, this clonotype was seen a few times. This may be a read error, as it is one base from a much larger clone. The chain recombines TRBV28 with TRBJ1-1; D gene ambiguous. CDR1 MDHEN and CDR2 SYDVKM come from the germline V gene. V was cut by 3 bases and J by 1 base, with 6 bases left in between. CDR3 length: 13 amino acids. In nucleotides, the CDR3 is TGTGCCAGCAGTTTCTCAGGGAACACTGAAGCTTTCTTT. The encoded protein is CASSFSGNTEAFF.

The gene calls are TRBV23-1 and TRBJ2-1; D remains ambiguous. TRBV23-1 falls under the ORF class, with uncertain function. V was cut by 2 bases and J by 0 bases, with 17 bases left in between. The CDR3 is 18 amino acids. CDR3 loop: CASSQIRSLRSSYNEQFF. For the CDR3, the DNA is TGCGCCAGCAGTCAAATCCGTAGTCTACGGAGCTCCTACAATGAGCAGTTCTTC.

The chain employs TRBV5-1 and TRBJ2-7, with 11 bases that match TRBD2. Germline values: CDR1 SGHRS, CDR2 YFSETQ. The CDR3 runs 13 residues. Trimming took 7 bases from V and 5 from J; bases not matched to a gene: 5. CDR3 bases: TGCGCCAGCCGGGGACTAGCGGTCCACGAGCAGTACTTC. Protein: CASRGLAVHEQYF.

In its sample, this clonotype was seen many times. CDR3 nucleotides: TGTGCCAGCACCCTAGGCCCGTATGGCTACACCTTC. Protein sequence: CASTLGPYGYTF. V and J are TRBV12-3 or TRBV12-4 and TRBJ1-2; D is uncertain. Trimming removed 7 bases at V and 5 bases at J, with 11 bases between. CDR3 length equals 12 residues.

The V gene is TRBV19, the J gene TRBJ2-7; 9 nucleotides line up with TRBD2. The trim removed 5 bases at V and 4 bases at J, leaving 6 bases unmatched. The CDR3 runs 14 residues. Germline V gives CDR1 LNHDA, CDR2 SQIVND (reference sequence). The CDR3 loop is CASSPLAGIYEQYF. The DNA of the CDR3 is TGTGCCAGTAGTCCCCTAGCGGGGATTTACGAGCAGTACTTC.

This clonotype was detected only a few times. The chain carries TRBV5-1 and TRBJ2-7, with D perhaps TRBD2 (6 bases). V lost 4 bases, J lost 2 bases, and 13 bases lay in between. This CDR3 region has 14 residues. The germline V gene has CDR1 SGHRS and CDR2 YFSETQ. The chain's CDR3 is CASSKVAATYEQYF. In nucleotides, the CDR3 is TGCGCCAGCAGCAAAGTAGCGGCAACCTACGAGCAGTACTTC.

V usage is TRBV3-1 and J usage is TRBJ1-5; possibly TRBD1 for D (5 bases). This CDR3 has 13 amino acids. Germline V lookup: CDR1 LGHDT, CDR2 YNNKEL (reference sequence). The V end lost 1 base, the J end lost 7 bases, and 8 bases lay between the germline ends. CDR3 loop: CASSQGEGQPQHF. CDR3 nucleotide sequence: TGTGCCAGCAGCCAAGGAGAGGGGCAGCCCCAGCATTTT.

The rearrangement joins TRBV10-3 to TRBJ2-5; 10 nucleotides align to TRBD1. The V gene's germline CDR1 is ENHRY and CDR2 SYGVKD. After removal of 6 bases from V and 3 bases from J, the junction contained 4 bases not matched to a gene. The CDR3 contains 14 residues. The CDR3, as DNA: TGTGCCATCAGACCGGGGACAGGGGAAGAGACCCAGTACTTC. It codes for CAIRPGTGEETQYF.

This clonotype was observed a handful of times. This chain uses TRBV18 with TRBJ1-2; 10 nucleotides match TRBD1. V was clipped by 0 bases and J by 2 bases; unmatched bases: 9. The CDR3 covers 18 residues. CDR1 and CDR2 (germline): KGHSH, LQKENI. The CDR3 bases are TGTGCCAGCTCACCACCGAGCCGACAGGGGGCCAAGAACTATGGCTACACCTTC. This codes for CASSPPSRQGAKNYGYTF.

This clonotype was picked up many times. The chain combines TRBV4-3 with TRBJ2-3; 7 bases are a match to TRBD2. The CDR3 runs 14 residues. Germline CDR1 LGHNA, CDR2 YSLEER. After removal of 8 bases from V and 5 bases from J, the junction contained 10 bases not matched to a gene. CDR3 nucleotide sequence: TGCGCCAGCTCTCTCCGGGGGAGGGAAGATACGCAGTATTTT. It specifies CASSLRGREDTQYF.

This clonotype showed up many times. The chain is built from TRBV12-3 or TRBV12-4 and TRBJ2-7, with a weak D call TRBD1 (5 bases). V was cut by 3 bases and J by 5 bases, with 11 bases left in between. The CDR3 is 13 amino acids. The CDR3 loop reads CASSLAGSDEQYF. DNA of the CDR3: TGTGCCAGCAGTTTGGCAGGGTCTGACGAGCAGTACTTC.

V and J are TRBV28 and TRBJ1-2, with D perhaps matching TRBD1 (5 bases). CDR1 is MDHEN and CDR2 is SYDVKM in the germline V gene. The ends were cut back, 6 bases at V and 4 bases at J, with 9 bases in the middle. The CDR3 consists of 12 residues. DNA of the CDR3: TGTGCCAGCAGACAGGCCTCCTATGGCTACACCTTC. Translation: CASRQASYGYTF.

The V call is TRBV7-2, the J call TRBJ1-1, with D possibly TRBD1 on 5 matching bases. V was clipped by 1 base and J by 8 bases, with 14 bases between them. The CDR3 runs to 14 residues. Germline V gene data show CDR1 as SGHTA and CDR2 as FQGNSA. The chain's CDR3 is CASSLGAPGGEAFF. Here the CDR3 DNA reads TGTGCCAGCAGCTTAGGGGCCCCGGGGGGGGAAGCTTTCTTT.

The chain uses TRBV10-3 and TRBJ2-4, with D perhaps assigned TRBD1 or TRBD2 (5 bases each). Germline V gene lookup returns CDR1 ENHRY and CDR2 SYGVKD. V was pared by 6 bases and J by 0 bases, with 12 bases between. The CDR3 sequence is 15 residues long. The chain's CDR3 is CAISAGTLAKNIQYF. CDR3 DNA sequence: TGTGCCATCAGCGCAGGGACCTTAGCCAAAAACATTCAGTACTTC.

This clonotype has just a few counts. This chain joins TRBV7-3 and TRBJ1-1; D perhaps matches TRBD1 (5 bases). The germline V and J ends were trimmed by 3 bases and 0 bases, with 11 bases remaining between them. Germline V lookup: CDR1 SGHTA, CDR2 FQGTGA. This CDR3 is 15 amino acids long. CDR3 coding DNA: TGTGCCAGCAGCTTCGACAGCCACATGAACACTGAAGCTTTCTTT. The encoded protein is CASSFDSHMNTEAFF. Looking up the rest from reference TRBV7-3 and TRBJ1-1 gives the full variable domain: GAGVSQTPSNKVTEKGKYVELRCDPISGHTALYWYRQSLGQGPEFLIYFQGTGAADDSGLPNDRFFAVRPEGSVSTLKIQRTERGDSAVYLCASSFDSHMNTEAFFGQGTRLTVV.

This clonotype was picked up a small number of times. The chain uses TRBV7-3 and TRBJ2-6; D may be TRBD2 (5 bases). CDR1 is SGHTA, CDR2 FQGTGA, per germline. The V end lost 5 bases, the J end lost 1 base, and 6 bases lay between the germline ends. The length of the CDR3 is 14 residues. In DNA, the CDR3 is TGTGCCAGCAGCCGGGATTCTGGGGCCAACGTCCTGACTTTC. Translation gives CASSRDSGANVLTF.

The chain recombines TRBV18 with TRBJ1-2; D call uncertain. The CDR3 consists of 14 residues. V was trimmed by 4 bases and J by 8 bases, leaving 17 bases between them. The germline gives CDR1 KGHSH, CDR2 LQKENI. The CDR3 DNA follows: TGTGCCAGCTCACTAGTACAGTCAACATCGGGCTACACCTTC. This gives the protein CASSLVQSTSGYTF.